These T cell receptor beta chains were read from a single sample in a study of T cell clones after liver transplantation. Here immunoSEQ multiplex PCR was the method, and the copy in TCRdb shows in-frame clones only, minus some. The sample records 70,000 to 85,000 clones, over 70% being singletons. Source: CD4+ T cells from blood, taken before liver transplant. The receptors were sampled from a human donor who received a liver transplant. CDR3s include the opening cysteine and the closing phenylalanine or tryptophan. Each record gives: D gene, V gene, clone size, J gene, CDR3 length, CDR3 protein, CDR3 DNA. D genes are given only for firm matches. Part of the rows lack a size; the others show once, few, many or a class for expanded clones.

.	TRBV4-1	.	TRBJ1-4	20	CASSQDGGKGRIRTNEKLFF	TGCGCCAGCAGCCAAGATGGGGGGAAGGGGAGGATAAGAACTAATGAAAAACTGTTTTTT
.	TRBV7-2	.	TRBJ1-2	14	CASSLGLANYGYTF	TGTGCCAGCAGCTTAGGATTGGCTAACTATGGCTACACCTTC
.	TRBV19	few	TRBJ1-5	12	CASSLRNQPQHF	TGTGCCAGTAGCCTCAGGAATCAGCCCCAGCATTTT
TRBD1	TRBV28	once	TRBJ1-4	14	CASLAGTADEKLFF	TGTGCCAGCCTGGCCGGGACAGCGGATGAAAAACTGTTTTTT
.	TRBV2	.	TRBJ2-3	12	CASSLNTDTQYF	TGTGCCAGCAGTCTGAACACAGATACGCAGTATTTT
TRBD1	TRBV27	.	TRBJ2-2	15	CASSLRAGGVGELFF	TGTGCCAGCAGTTTAAGGGCAGGGGGAGTCGGGGAGCTGTTTTTT
TRBD1	TRBV11-3	.	TRBJ2-2	15	CASSPGQDVTGELFF	TGTGCCAGCAGCCCCGGACAGGATGTCACCGGGGAGCTGTTTTTT
.	TRBV18	.	TRBJ2-5	13	CASSPMAQETQYF	TGTGCCAGCTCACCAATGGCCCAAGAGACCCAGTACTTC
TRBD1	TRBV11-2	.	TRBJ2-7	15	CASSPRQGAIYEQYF	TGTGCCAGCAGCCCACGACAGGGGGCTATATACGAGCAGTACTTC
.	TRBV19	.	TRBJ1-2	15	CASTTSWGPGRGYTF	TGTGCCAGTACCACGAGTTGGGGACCGGGGCGAGGCTACACCTTC
TRBD1	TRBV5-1	.	TRBJ1-5	16	CASSVGTGGGNQPQHF	TGCGCCAGCAGCGTTGGGACAGGGGGCGGCAATCAGCCCCAGCATTTT
.	TRBV6-1	.	TRBJ2-2	12	CASRSHTGELFF	TGTGCCAGCAGATCGCACACCGGGGAGCTGTTTTTT
.	TRBV19	few	TRBJ1-2	11	CASRQAGGYTF	TGTGCCAGTAGACAGGCGGGGGGCTACACCTTC
.	TRBV19	.	TRBJ2-7	13	CASRARPRGEQYF	TGTGCCAGCCGGGCCCGTCCCCGGGGCGAGCAGTACTTC
.	TRBV28	.	TRBJ2-7	13	CASNFEGLGEQYF	TGTGCCAGCAACTTTGAGGGGTTGGGGGAGCAGTACTTC
.	TRBV7-9	.	TRBJ1-1	15	CASSSSGAANTEAFF	TGTGCCAGCAGCAGTTCTGGGGCAGCCAACACTGAAGCTTTCTTT
.	TRBV4-3	few	TRBJ1-3	15	CASSSSPGQRNTIYF	TGCGCCAGCTCCTCTTCGCCGGGACAACGAAACACCATATATTTT
.	TRBV6-1	.	TRBJ2-7	14	CASSNQQGAYEQYF	TGTGCCAGCAGTAACCAACAGGGCGCCTACGAGCAGTACTTC
TRBD1	TRBV5-4	once	TRBJ1-2	13	CASSRGTGDGYTF	TGTGCCAGCAGCCGCGGGACAGGGGATGGCTACACCTTC
.	TRBV7-6	.	TRBJ1-5	17	CASSLDPAAFSNQPQHF	TGTGCCAGCAGCCTTGACCCGGCAGCATTTAGCAATCAGCCCCAGCATTTT
.	TRBV27	.	TRBJ1-1	15	CASSLSDTPNTEAFF	TGTGCCAGCAGTTTATCCGACACCCCGAACACTGAAGCTTTCTTT
TRBD1	TRBV5-1	.	TRBJ2-3	16	CASSWGQVARTDTQYF	TGCGCCAGCAGCTGGGGACAGGTCGCCCGCACAGATACGCAGTATTTT
.	TRBV6-5	.	TRBJ1-2	15	CASSLVGQGSYGYTF	TGTGCCAGCAGCTTGGTAGGGCAGGGCTCCTATGGCTACACCTTC
.	TRBV6-6	once	TRBJ2-6	13	CASSSSGANVLTF	TGTGCCAGCAGTTCCTCTGGGGCCAACGTCCTGACTTTC
.	TRBV7-8	.	TRBJ2-6	15	CASSSLWAGANVLTF	TGTGCCAGCAGCAGTTTGTGGGCTGGGGCCAACGTCCTGACTTTC
TRBD1	TRBV19	.	TRBJ1-2	12	CASKGDRGGYTF	TGTGCCAGTAAGGGGGACAGGGGAGGCTACACCTTC
.	TRBV15	.	TRBJ2-7	15	CATSRLGGVPTEQYF	TGTGCCACCAGCAGACTGGGAGGTGTACCCACCGAGCAGTACTTC
TRBD2	TRBV12-5	.	TRBJ2-3	16	CASGLGLAGGTDTQYF	TGTGCTAGTGGTTTGGGACTAGCGGGGGGCACAGATACGCAGTATTTT
TRBD1	TRBV7-7	.	TRBJ2-7	14	CASSTGTVLYEQYF	TGTGCTAGCAGTACCGGGACAGTACTCTACGAGCAGTACTTC
.	TRBV7-9	once	TRBJ2-2	16	CASSPRESGGTGELFF	TGTGCCAGCAGCCCCCGGGAGTCTGGGGGCACCGGGGAGCTGTTTTTT
.	TRBV28	.	TRBJ1-5	14	CASSLVMKDQPQHF	TGTGCCAGCAGTTTGGTCATGAAGGATCAGCCCCAGCATTTT
TRBD1	TRBV6-1	.	TRBJ1-5	17	CASSGRTGGNSNQPQHF	TGTGCCAGCAGTGGGCGGACAGGGGGGAATAGCAATCAGCCCCAGCATTTT
.	TRBV5-1	.	TRBJ2-5	15	CASSLGPTGQETQYF	TGCGCCAGCAGCTTAGGCCCTACAGGGCAAGAGACCCAGTACTTC
TRBD2	TRBV5-1	.	TRBJ2-5	15	CASSPRTSGRETQYF	TGCGCCAGCAGCCCCAGGACTAGCGGGAGAGAGACCCAGTACTTC
.	TRBV5-1	.	TRBJ2-6	16	CASSDGPFSGANVLTF	TGCGCCAGCAGCGACGGACCGTTCTCTGGGGCCAACGTCCTGACTTTC
.	TRBV2	.	TRBJ1-5	14	CASSESYSNQPQHF	TGTGCCAGCAGTGAAAGTTATAGCAATCAGCCCCAGCATTTT
TRBD1	TRBV27	.	TRBJ2-5	17	CASSFRTGQAWGETQYF	TGTGCCAGCAGTTTCCGTACCGGACAGGCCTGGGGAGAGACCCAGTACTTC
.	TRBV28	.	TRBJ1-4	14	CASSPRRANEKLFF	TGTGCCAGCAGCCCCCGGAGGGCTAATGAAAAACTGTTTTTT
.	TRBV11-3	few	TRBJ1-1	14	CASSKYGDNTEAFF	TGTGCCAGCAGCAAATACGGGGATAACACTGAAGCTTTCTTT
.	TRBV7-8	.	TRBJ2-1	15	CASSLEGYSYNEQFF	TGTGCCAGCAGCTTAGAAGGCTATTCCTACAATGAGCAGTTCTTC
.	TRBV21-1	.	TRBJ1-2	16	CASSKPPVVRDYGYTF	TGTGCCAGCAGCAAACCGCCGGTGGTCCGCGACTATGGCTACACCTTC
.	TRBV7-9	.	TRBJ2-7	14	CASSLGQSAYEQYF	TGTGCCAGCAGCTTAGGCCAGAGTGCCTACGAGCAGTACTTC
.	TRBV10-3	few	TRBJ2-5	13	CAIGSGQEETQYF	TGTGCCATCGGGTCCGGGCAGGAAGAGACCCAGTACTTC
.	TRBV27	.	TRBJ1-2	13	CASSLEGSNGYTF	TGTGCCAGCAGTTTAGAGGGGTCCAATGGCTACACCTTC
TRBD2	TRBV5-1	.	TRBJ2-3	14	CASRPLAGTDTQYF	TGCGCCAGCCGCCCACTAGCGGGCACAGATACGCAGTATTTT
.	TRBV2	.	TRBJ2-2	15	CASKGLQDPTGELFF	TGTGCCAGCAAGGGGCTCCAAGACCCCACCGGGGAGCTGTTTTTT
TRBD2	TRBV27	few	TRBJ2-1	18	CASRATSGSLSLYNEQFF	TGTGCCAGCAGGGCGACTAGCGGGAGCTTAAGCCTGTACAATGAGCAGTTCTTC
.	TRBV5-6	few	TRBJ2-7	14	CASSLGLTYAEQYF	TGTGCCAGCAGCTTGGGACTAACTTACGCAGAGCAGTACTTC